These 7 T cell receptor beta chains share one sample of origin, sequenced in a study of beta chain features in type 1 diabetes. Notes on the study in general: There was a moderate but significant shortening of TCRB CDR3s in all four CD4+ subsets of Type 1 diabetes patients.

Since all of the isolated RNA was reverse transcribed, expressed TCRB transcripts were what got sequenced. Sequenced by immunoSEQ multiplex PCR; TCRdb stores in-frame clones only, minus some. The sample contains around 140,000 clones, 9% of which appear only once. Their specific antigens are unknown. The sequenced sample was central memory CD4+ T cells from blood. These receptors originate from a man aged 25-40 years with type 1 diabetes.

The table lists this clone with a few counts. The rearrangement uses TRBV28 and TRBJ1-6, with D possibly matching TRBD1 (5 bases). Germline V gives CDR1 MDHEN, CDR2 SYDVKM. V was cut by 10 bases and J by 10 bases, with 20 bases left in between. There are 14 residues in the CDR3. CDR3 residues: CANAPGLSRSPLHF. The CDR3 nucleotides read TGTGCCAACGCGCCGGGACTCTCCCGGTCACCCCTCCACTTT.

The gene calls are TRBV4-3 and TRBJ2-7; TRBD2 matches at 9 bases. Trimming cost V 2 bases and J 3 bases; bases outside gene matches: 8. The germline CDR1 and CDR2 sequences are LGHNA and YSLEER. CDR3 size: 16 residues. CDR3 sequence (DNA): TGCGCCAGCAGCCAATCCCCAGCGGGGGGTCTCTACGAGCAGTACTTC. Translation gives CASSQSPAGGLYEQYF.

The genes are TRBV2 and TRBJ2-2; maybe TRBD2 (6 bases). There are 13 residues in the CDR3. V lost 6 bases to trimming and J lost 8 bases, with 13 bases between them. Germline V CDR1 and CDR2: SNHLY, FYNNEI. The CDR3 DNA reads as TGTGCCAGCAGCCGCCGGGGGACTGGGGAGCTGTTTTTT. Residues: CASSRRGTGELFF.

V usage is TRBV5-4 and J usage is TRBJ2-3, with D possibly matching TRBD2 (6 bases). Germline V gene data show CDR1 as SGHNT and CDR2 as YYREEE (reference sequence). V gave up 4 bases and J gave up 3 bases, with 18 bases separating them. This CDR3 contains 16 residues. The DNA of the CDR3 is TGTGCCAGCAGCCGGCGGGACTGGGTCTTGACAGATACGCAGTATTTT. It translates to CASSRRDWVLTDTQYF.

This chain links TRBV25-1 with TRBJ2-5, with D tentatively TRBD2 (5 bases). Germline V gene sequence: CDR1 MGHDK, CDR2 SYGVNS. V lost 4 bases and J lost 2, with 14 bases in between. This CDR3 contains 15 residues. DNA for the CDR3: TGTGCCAGCAGTGCTGGGCGGGCATATCAAGAGACCCAGTACTTC. It encodes CASSAGRAYQETQYF.

The chain is built from TRBV30 and TRBJ2-2, with 12 bases aligning to TRBD1. The CDR3 length is 16 residues. The V gene's germline CDR1 is GTSNPN and CDR2 SVGIG (reference sequence). With 6 bases clipped from V and 5 bases from J, the junction kept 10 bases outside the gene matches. The DNA of the CDR3 is TGTGCCTGCCAAAGCTGGGACAGGGGGCTTACCGGGGAGCTGTTTTTT. Encoded protein: CACQSWDRGLTGELFF.

This clone was counted between two and nine times. This chain links TRBV7-9 with TRBJ2-2; D is undetermined. Trimming pared 4 bases from V and 5 bases from J, leaving 5 bases between. Germline V lookup: CDR1 SEHNR, CDR2 FQNEAQ (reference sequence). CDR3 length: 12 amino acids. The CDR3 DNA follows: TGTGCCAGCAGCTACCTAACCGGGGAGCTGTTTTTT. Translated: CASSYLTGELFF.